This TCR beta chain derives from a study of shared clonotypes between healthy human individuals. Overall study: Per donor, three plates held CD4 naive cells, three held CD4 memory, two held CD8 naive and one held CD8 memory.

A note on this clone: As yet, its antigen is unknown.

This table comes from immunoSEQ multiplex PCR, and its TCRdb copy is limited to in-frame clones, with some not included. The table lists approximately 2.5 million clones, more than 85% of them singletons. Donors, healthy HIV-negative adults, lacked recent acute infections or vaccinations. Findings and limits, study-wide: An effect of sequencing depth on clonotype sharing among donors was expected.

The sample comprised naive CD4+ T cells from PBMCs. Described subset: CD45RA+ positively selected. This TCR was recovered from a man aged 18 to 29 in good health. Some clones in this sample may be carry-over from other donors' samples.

The CDR3 reads CASSLTTGPGELFF. CDR3 nucleotide sequence: TGTGCCAGCAGCTTAACGACAGGCCCCGGGGAGCTGTTTTTT. V is TRBV7-3 and J is TRBJ2-2, with D perhaps TRBD1 (6 bases). V gave up 0 bases and J gave up 6 bases, with 8 bases separating them. The CDR3 is 14 residues long. CDR1 is SGHTA and CDR2 is FQGTGA in the germline V gene.